Listed below are T cell receptor beta chains from one sample, sequenced in a study of cytomegalovirus exposure and HLA in healthy donors. TCRdb's copy holds only in-frame clones and misses some; the assay was immunoSEQ multiplex PCR. This table has 140,000 to 150,000 clones, approximately 80% appearing once. The sample taken for sequencing was PBMCs. Source of these receptors: a middle-aged woman in good health and CMV-seropositive. CDR3s include the opening cysteine and the closing phenylalanine or tryptophan. A D gene is named only where the DNA matches it firmly. Size is omitted from some rows. Given values are once, few, many or a class for expanded clones.

D: TRBD1
J: TRBJ1-2
V: TRBV9
size: once
CDR3: CASSVGGQKYGYTF
DNA: TGTGCCAGCAGCGTGGGGGGACAGAAATATGGCTACACCTTC

D: -
J: TRBJ2-2
V: TRBV9
size: -
CDR3: CASSAGQREHTGELFF
DNA: TGTGCCAGCAGCGCAGGCCAACGGGAGCACACCGGGGAGCTGTTTTTT

D: -
J: TRBJ1-1
V: TRBV28
size: few
CDR3: CASSFLGSANTEAFF
DNA: TGTGCCAGCAGTTTTCTCGGGTCCGCGAACACTGAAGCTTTCTTT

D: -
J: TRBJ1-2
V: TRBV11-2
size: -
CDR3: CASSLVDISYGYTF
DNA: TGTGCCAGCAGCTTAGTTGACATTAGCTATGGCTACACCTTC

D: TRBD1
J: TRBJ2-2
V: TRBV9
size: -
CDR3: CASSVEPGTGSGELFF
DNA: TGTGCCAGCAGCGTAGAGCCAGGGACAGGGTCCGGAGAGCTGTTTTTT

D: -
J: TRBJ2-1
V: TRBV9
size: -
CDR3: CASSIRGSASSYNEQFF
DNA: TGTGCCAGCAGCATCCGGGGTAGCGCCAGCTCCTACAATGAGCAGTTCTTC

D: -
J: TRBJ1-4
V: TRBV19
size: -
CDR3: CASRDLWQGKLFF
DNA: TGTGCCAGTAGGGACCTATGGCAGGGAAAACTGTTTTTT

D: -
J: TRBJ1-2
V: TRBV21-1
size: -
CDR3: CASSLPRGTDYGYTF
DNA: TGTGCCAGCAGCCTCCCAAGAGGGACAGACTATGGCTACACCTTC

D: -
J: TRBJ2-2
V: TRBV7-9
size: -
CDR3: CSSSSRTDPNTGELFF
DNA: TGTTCCAGCAGTTCCAGGACAGATCCGAACACCGGGGAGCTGTTTTTT

D: -
J: TRBJ2-7
V: TRBV2
size: -
CDR3: CASSEAYEQYF
DNA: TGTGCCAGCAGTGAAGCCTACGAGCAGTACTTC

D: -
J: TRBJ1-1
V: TRBV5-1
size: -
CDR3: CASSSQMTTGNTEAFF
DNA: TGCGCCAGCAGCTCCCAAATGACGACAGGGAACACTGAAGCTTTCTTT

D: -
J: TRBJ1-4
V: TRBV28
size: -
CDR3: CASSWGDGPAHEKLFF
DNA: TGTGCCAGCAGCTGGGGCGACGGACCAGCTCATGAAAAACTGTTTTTT

D: TRBD1
J: TRBJ2-7
V: TRBV11-2
size: -
CDR3: CASSTYRGTGGYEQYF
DNA: TGTGCCAGCAGCACATATCGGGGGACAGGGGGCTACGAGCAGTACTTC

D: TRBD1
J: TRBJ2-1
V: TRBV2
size: -
CDR3: CASNKDRGNEQFF
DNA: TGTGCCAGCAACAAAGACAGGGGAAATGAGCAGTTCTTC

D: -
J: TRBJ2-5
V: TRBV7-2
size: -
CDR3: CASSLGQASQETQYF
DNA: TGTGCCAGCAGCTTAGGACAGGCCTCACAAGAGACCCAGTACTTC

D: -
J: TRBJ1-2
V: TRBV18
size: once
CDR3: CASSPKQGGRGYTF
DNA: TGTGCCAGCTCACCAAAGCAGGGTGGTCGTGGCTACACCTTC

D: TRBD1
J: TRBJ1-2
V: TRBV28
size: -
CDR3: CASSPGTGVYGYTF
DNA: TGTGCCAGCAGTCCCGGGACAGGGGTGTACGGCTACACCTTC

D: -
J: TRBJ1-5
V: TRBV28
size: -
CDR3: CASGAGLQPQHF
DNA: TGTGCCTCCGGCGCGGGGCTTCAGCCCCAGCATTTT

D: -
J: TRBJ2-7
V: TRBV5-3
size: -
CDR3: CARSLASISAKATYEQYF
DNA: TGTGCCAGAAGCTTGGCCTCTATCTCTGCCAAAGCCACCTACGAGCAGTACTTC

D: -
J: TRBJ1-2
V: TRBV6-6
size: -
CDR3: CASSYGQLNYGYTF
DNA: TGTGCCAGCAGTTACGGACAACTTAACTATGGCTACACCTTC

D: -
J: TRBJ2-7
V: TRBV29-1
size: once
CDR3: CSALSVSYEQYF
DNA: TGCAGCGCCTTGAGTGTAAGTTACGAGCAGTACTTC

D: -
J: TRBJ2-7
V: TRBV2
size: -
CDR3: CASSEGGRTYEQYF
DNA: TGTGCCAGCAGTGAAGGGGGCAGAACCTACGAGCAGTACTTC

D: TRBD2
J: TRBJ2-2
V: TRBV9
size: -
CDR3: CASSVGSGGLYTGELFF
DNA: TGTGCCAGCAGCGTAGGTAGCGGGGGTTTGTACACCGGGGAGCTGTTTTTT

D: TRBD1
J: TRBJ1-5
V: TRBV27
size: -
CDR3: CASRTSGGQGASNQPQHF
DNA: TGTGCCAGCAGGACCTCCGGGGGACAGGGGGCCAGCAATCAGCCCCAGCATTTT

D: -
J: TRBJ2-7
V: TRBV2
size: once
CDR3: CASSEGAGGQYF
DNA: TGTGCCAGCAGTGAAGGGGCGGGCGGGCAGTACTTC

D: -
J: TRBJ1-4
V: TRBV7-9
size: -
CDR3: CASSPSKGLPNEKLFF
DNA: TGTGCCAGCAGCCCGTCGAAGGGGCTTCCTAATGAAAAACTGTTTTTT

D: -
J: TRBJ1-2
V: TRBV19
size: -
CDR3: CASSTQGRGYTF
DNA: TGTGCCAGTAGTACACAGGGCCGGGGCTACACCTTC

D: TRBD1
J: TRBJ2-7
V: TRBV29-1
size: -
CDR3: CSVETGQSYEQYF
DNA: TGCAGCGTTGAAACGGGACAGTCCTACGAGCAGTACTTC

D: -
J: TRBJ1-2
V: TRBV7-2
size: -
CDR3: CASSLVSENYGYTF
DNA: TGTGCCAGCAGCTTAGTATCCGAGAACTATGGCTACACCTTC

D: TRBD2
J: TRBJ2-5
V: TRBV7-8
size: few
CDR3: CASSLHRLAGVETQYF
DNA: TGTGCCAGCAGCTTACACCGACTAGCGGGAGTAGAGACCCAGTACTTC

D: -
J: TRBJ1-2
V: TRBV7-9
size: -
CDR3: CASTQASNYGYTF
DNA: TGTGCCAGCACCCAGGCCAGTAACTATGGCTACACCTTC

D: -
J: TRBJ2-1
V: TRBV11-2
size: -
CDR3: CASSWTWDKGNEQFF
DNA: TGTGCCAGCAGCTGGACGTGGGACAAAGGCAATGAGCAGTTCTTC

D: TRBD1
J: TRBJ1-3
V: TRBV7-2
size: -
CDR3: CASSLGQGASGNTIYF
DNA: TGTGCCAGCAGCTTAGGTCAGGGGGCCTCTGGAAACACCATATATTTT

D: -
J: TRBJ2-4
V: TRBV6-5
size: -
CDR3: CASTKTHGRRGIQYF
DNA: TGTGCCAGCACTAAAACCCATGGCAGAAGGGGCATTCAGTACTTC

D: -
J: TRBJ2-7
V: TRBV19
size: -
CDR3: CASSPTGRGPYEQYF
DNA: TGTGCCAGTAGTCCCACCGGGAGGGGGCCCTACGAGCAGTACTTC

D: TRBD2
J: TRBJ2-3
V: TRBV7-9
size: -
CDR3: CASSSTPGLAGSDTQYF
DNA: TGTGCCAGCAGCTCAACTCCGGGACTAGCGGGTTCAGATACGCAGTATTTT

D: TRBD1
J: TRBJ2-7
V: TRBV9
size: -
CDR3: CASSALGTGDYEQYF
DNA: TGTGCCAGCAGCGCGCTCGGGACAGGGGACTACGAGCAGTACTTC

D: -
J: TRBJ1-2
V: TRBV5-4
size: few
CDR3: CASSLDSFNYGYTF
DNA: TGTGCCAGCAGCTTGGACAGCTTCAACTATGGCTACACCTTC

D: -
J: TRBJ2-2
V: TRBV9
size: few
CDR3: CASSVRGSELFF
DNA: TGTGCCAGCAGCGTAAGGGGGTCGGAGCTGTTTTTT

D: TRBD1
J: TRBJ1-2
V: TRBV15
size: -
CDR3: CATSRDRLAGGYGYTF
DNA: TGTGCCACCAGCAGAGATCGACTCGCAGGGGGCTATGGCTACACCTTC

D: -
J: TRBJ1-2
V: TRBV6-5
size: -
CDR3: CATSRTANYGYTF
DNA: TGTGCCACCTCCAGAACAGCTAACTATGGCTACACCTTC

D: -
J: TRBJ2-7
V: TRBV5-1
size: -
CDR3: CASSPLSPGSYEQYF
DNA: TGCGCCAGCAGCCCCCTCTCCCCAGGGTCCTACGAGCAGTACTTC

D: -
J: TRBJ2-3
V: TRBV11-2
size: once
CDR3: CASSSQVRDTQYF
DNA: TGTGCCAGCAGCTCCCAGGTCCGAGATACGCAGTATTTT

D: TRBD2
J: TRBJ2-7
V: TRBV28
size: -
CDR3: CASSLGTSGSYEQYF
DNA: TGTGCCAGCAGTTTAGGGACTAGCGGCTCCTACGAGCAGTACTTC

D: -
J: TRBJ2-7
V: TRBV6-1
size: -
CDR3: CASRTQTYEQYF
DNA: TGTGCCAGCAGAACACAAACCTACGAGCAGTACTTC

D: -
J: TRBJ2-1
V: TRBV4-3
size: -
CDR3: CASSRGDTHSYNEQFF
DNA: TGCGCCAGCAGCCGTGGGGACACCCACTCCTACAATGAGCAGTTCTTC

D: TRBD2
J: TRBJ2-7
V: TRBV28
size: -
CDR3: CASSSRWGGGDEQYF
DNA: TGTGCCAGCAGTTCCCGATGGGGGGGAGGCGACGAGCAGTACTTC

D: -
J: TRBJ2-3
V: TRBV2
size: -
CDR3: CASMAEESTDTQYF
DNA: TGTGCCAGCATGGCGGAGGAAAGCACAGATACGCAGTATTTT

D: TRBD2
J: TRBJ2-1
V: TRBV5-1
size: -
CDR3: CASSLAGSGTYNEQFF
DNA: TGCGCCAGCAGCTTGGCCGGAAGCGGGACCTACAATGAGCAGTTCTTC

D: -
J: TRBJ1-1
V: TRBV6-6
size: -
CDR3: CAAHANEEGTEAFF
DNA: TGTGCCGCCCATGCGAACGAAGAGGGCACTGAAGCTTTCTTT

D: TRBD1
J: TRBJ1-2
V: TRBV27
size: few
CDR3: CASPGTGSPGGGYTF
DNA: TGTGCCAGCCCCGGGACAGGCTCCCCGGGGGGTGGCTACACCTTC

D: -
J: TRBJ2-1
V: TRBV25-1
size: -
CDR3: CASSELAGYEQFF
DNA: TGTGCCAGCAGTGAATTGGCGGGGTATGAGCAGTTCTTC

D: -
J: TRBJ1-1
V: TRBV30
size: -
CDR3: CARRKLTGTEAFF
DNA: TGTGCCCGCCGGAAGCTTACGGGCACTGAAGCTTTCTTT

D: -
J: TRBJ1-2
V: TRBV29-1
size: -
CDR3: CSVEDRQGAGYTF
DNA: TGCAGCGTTGAAGATAGGCAGGGTGCTGGCTACACCTTC